A selection of T cell receptor beta chains follows, all from one sample in a study of blood T cell repertoires in COVID-19. Clones were sequenced by immunoSEQ multiplex PCR, and TCRdb holds only the in-frame ones, with some missing. The sample records 300,000 to 400,000 clones, 90% to 95% being singletons. The material sequenced was peripheral blood. All receptors come from a young woman who had recovered from COVID-19. Each CDR3 is given with its conserved first and last residue. Clone size, where shown, is once, few, many, or a class for clones that have expanded.

j_call clone_size v_call cdr3_aa
TRBJ2-1 . TRBV7-2 CASSLGLASDNEQFF
TRBJ2-1 . TRBV19 CASSLLAGARLGDEQFF
TRBJ1-5 . TRBV19 CASSPRRQNQPQHF
TRBJ1-2 . TRBV6-5 CASSYEGDYGYTF
TRBJ2-5 . TRBV11-2 CASSLAGGVSGVETQYF
TRBJ1-1 . TRBV9 CASSGEVSYDTEAFF
TRBJ1-1 . TRBV5-6 CASSTTGDYTEAFF
TRBJ2-1 . TRBV10-3 CAIAVRTSGSYNEQFF
TRBJ1-1 . TRBV5-1 CASRDTKGVNTEAFF
TRBJ1-2 . TRBV4-1 CASSQGQGAPGYTF
TRBJ2-5 . TRBV5-1 CASERGSSAGVTETQYF
TRBJ2-1 . TRBV5-4 CASSLPSGTYNEQFF
TRBJ1-3 . TRBV5-1 CASRRDSGTGSTIYF
TRBJ2-2 . TRBV29-1 CSVEVGPGNTGELFF
TRBJ1-2 . TRBV11-2 CASSSSGTVLGGYTF
TRBJ1-2 . TRBV19 CASSLGTGRSYSYF
TRBJ2-3 . TRBV7-6 CASSLVGDTTDTQYF
TRBJ1-2 . TRBV18 CASSPPGGLVYGYTF
TRBJ2-5 . TRBV5-6 CASSGHRETQYF
TRBJ2-2 once TRBV21-1 CAGIHSGRGVTGELFF
TRBJ2-1 . TRBV9 CASSLEGRAYNEQFF
TRBJ2-3 . TRBV19 CASSLPGLAGGQADTQYF
TRBJ1-4 . TRBV5-4 CASSQNRGGANEKLFF
TRBJ1-1 . TRBV11-3 CASSPRQGSGTEAFF
TRBJ2-1 . TRBV5-4 CASSLGLAGPMDEQFF
TRBJ1-2 once TRBV5-5 CASSLSRVYGYTF
TRBJ1-3 . TRBV15 CATSKGGAGNTIYF
TRBJ2-1 . TRBV7-2 CASSSSGGTYNEQFF
TRBJ2-5 once TRBV7-2 CASSFPGTIETQYF
TRBJ2-2 . TRBV6-5 CASSYRLAGNTGELFF
TRBJ2-2 . TRBV18 CASSPYPQGVSGELFF
TRBJ2-3 . TRBV7-8 CASSYRGGATDTQYF